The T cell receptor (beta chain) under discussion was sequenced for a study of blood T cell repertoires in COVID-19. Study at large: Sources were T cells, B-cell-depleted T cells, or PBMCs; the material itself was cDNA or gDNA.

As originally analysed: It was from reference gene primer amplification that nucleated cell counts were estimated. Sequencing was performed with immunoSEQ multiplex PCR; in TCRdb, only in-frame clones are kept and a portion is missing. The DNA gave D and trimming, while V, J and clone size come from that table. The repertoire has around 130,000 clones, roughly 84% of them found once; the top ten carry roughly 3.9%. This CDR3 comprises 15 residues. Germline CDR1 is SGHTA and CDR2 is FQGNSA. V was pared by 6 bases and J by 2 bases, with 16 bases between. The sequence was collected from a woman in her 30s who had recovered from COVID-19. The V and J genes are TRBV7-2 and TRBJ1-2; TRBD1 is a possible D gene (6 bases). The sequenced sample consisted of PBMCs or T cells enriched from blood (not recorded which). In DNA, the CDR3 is TGTGCCAGCAGGGGCCGCGCAGGACAGAACTATGGCTACACCTTC. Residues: CASRGRAGQNYGYTF.